The 9 T cell receptor beta chains below all came from one sample that was sequenced in a study of memory CD4+ T cells and cytomegalovirus serostatus. The sort gate was single viable CD3+CD4+CD8-CD45RO+ cells for memory CD4+ T cells. The method was immunoSEQ multiplex PCR; TCRdb's version includes in-frame clones alone and lacks a portion of them. The profile shows about 64,000 clones, approximately 71% of them singletons. Input material: memory CD4+ T cells from blood. The receptors here all came from an adult in good health and CMV-seronegative.

The chain is built from TRBV11-2 and TRBJ2-7; D gene uncertain. The germline V and J ends were trimmed by 5 bases and 2 bases, with 10 bases remaining between them. Germline CDR1 reads SGHAT; CDR2 reads FQNNGV. This CDR3 comprises 13 residues. The CDR3 here is CASSPRGPYEQYF. The DNA of the CDR3 is TGTGCCAGCAGCCCCCGAGGCCCCTACGAGCAGTACTTC. Complete variable domain (other parts from reference TRBV11-2 and TRBJ2-7): EAGVAQSPRYKIIEKRQSVAFWCNPISGHATLYWYQQILGQGPKLLIQFQNNGVVDDSQLPKDRFSAERLKGVDSTLKIQPAKLEDSAVYLCASSPRGPYEQYFGPGTRLTVT.

This chain joins TRBV6-1 and TRBJ1-2; D is possibly TRBD1 (6 bases). This CDR3 contains 13 residues. Germline-derived CDR1 and CDR2 are MNHNS and SASEGT. V dropped 9 bases and J dropped 2 bases, with 13 bases sitting between them. DNA for the CDR3: TGTGCCAGTTACAGGGTGGCAAACTATGGCTACACCTTC. Protein: CASYRVANYGYTF.

The chain is built from TRBV7-9 and TRBJ2-2, with unresolved D. The V end was cut by 2 bases, the J end by 9 bases, with 7 bases between. This CDR3 is 12 amino acids long. Germline V gene data show CDR1 as SEHNR and CDR2 as FQNEAQ (reference sequence). The CDR3 region has the DNA TGTGCCAGCAGCTTACCGGTACGGGAGCTGTTTTTT. Protein product: CASSLPVRELFF.

The chain employs TRBV27 and TRBJ2-7, with D possibly being TRBD2 (5 bases). Germline CDR1 and CDR2: MNHEY and SMNVEV (reference sequence). Between the trimmed V and J ends, which lost 0 bases and 3 bases, there was a span of 18 bases. CDR3 length: 17 residues. CDR3 sequence (DNA): TGTGCCAGCAGTTTATCGCTGAGCGGCCGACCTTTCTACGAGCAGTACTTC. It translates to CASSLSLSGRPFYEQYF.

The gene calls are TRBV19 and TRBJ2-7; D unclear. The germline V gene encodes CDR1 LNHDA and CDR2 SQIVND (reference sequence). The ends were cut back, 5 bases at V and 3 bases at J, with 20 bases in the middle. There are 16 residues in the CDR3. The CDR3 region has the DNA TGTGCCAGTAGTCCAGCTCGGCAGGTCCTCGGCTACGAGCAGTACTTC. Translated: CASSPARQVLGYEQYF. Full variable domain (remainder filled in from reference TRBV19 and TRBJ2-7): DGGITQSPKYLFRKEGQNVTLSCEQNLNHDAMYWYRQDPGQGLRLIYYSQIVNDFQKGDIAEGYSVSREKKESFPLTVTSAQKNPTAFYLCASSPARQVLGYEQYFGPGTRLTVT.

This chain connects TRBV5-5 to TRBJ1-1; perhaps TRBD1 as D (5 bases). CDR1 and CDR2 (germline): SGHKS, YYEKEE (reference sequence). The CDR3 runs to 17 residues. Between the trimmed V and J ends, which lost 0 bases and 0 bases, there was a span of 15 bases. CDR3 in amino acids: CASSLAPSGGMNTEAFF. The CDR3 DNA reads TGTGCCAGCAGCTTGGCCCCAAGCGGGGGTATGAACACTGAAGCTTTCTTT. The variable domain in full, completed from reference TRBV5-5 and TRBJ1-1, reads DAGVTQSPTHLIKTRGQQVTLRCSPISGHKSVSWYQQVLGQGPQFIFQYYEKEERGRGNFPDRFSARQFPNYSSELNVNALLLGDSALYLCASSLAPSGGMNTEAFFGQGTRLTVV.

The chain carries TRBV5-6 and TRBJ2-7; 7 bases are shared with TRBD1. Germline V gene data show CDR1 as SGHDT and CDR2 as YYEEEE. The J segment lost 4 bases and the V segment lost 4 bases, leaving 14 bases of the junction unmatched. This CDR3 region has 16 residues. This CDR3 is CASSPKGQAPPYEQYF. The CDR3 region has the DNA TGTGCCAGCAGCCCTAAAGGACAGGCTCCCCCTTACGAGCAGTACTTC.

The chain joins TRBV4-1 to TRBJ2-2; tentatively, D is TRBD2 (5 bases). The V end lost 0 bases, the J end lost 3 bases, and 11 bases lay between the germline ends. The CDR3 runs 16 residues. Germline V lookup: CDR1 MGHRA, CDR2 YSYEKL. This chain's CDR3 is CASSQDSAGDTGELFF. The CDR3 DNA reads TGCGCCAGCAGCCAAGATAGCGCCGGGGACACCGGGGAGCTGTTTTTT.

The table lists this clone with a count of one. V and J are TRBV19 and TRBJ1-1; D unresolved. V was shortened by 5 bases and J by 3 bases, with 10 bases between the two germline ends. The length of the CDR3 is 13 residues. Per the germline V gene, CDR1 is LNHDA and CDR2 is SQIVND (reference sequence). This chain's CDR3 is CASSWAEDTEAFF. In DNA form, the CDR3 reads TGTGCCAGTAGTTGGGCGGAGGACACTGAAGCTTTCTTT.